The 9 T cell receptor beta chains presented below share a single source sample, sequenced in a study of patients and donors after allogeneic stem cell transplantation. Each CDR3 protein gets one entry after TCRdb re-called the RT-PCR reads with MiXCR. This table holds about a million distinct CDR3 sequences, about a sixth found once. Material for sequencing was blood, either unsorted or a sorted T cell fraction (not recorded which). The receptors were gathered from a human donor who was either an allogeneic HSCT recipient or a stem cell or donor lymphocyte infusion donor (not recorded which). It is not recorded whose cells these are; they may come from a transplant donor.

The chain carries TRBV20-1 and TRBJ2-1; 11 nucleotides match TRBD2. This CDR3 has 16 amino acids. With 1 base clipped from V and 6 bases from J, the junction kept 8 bases outside the gene matches. Germline values: CDR1 DFQATT, CDR2 SNEGSKA (reference sequence). The DNA of the CDR3 is TGCAGTGCTAGAGTTTCTAGCGGGGGGTCTATCAATGAGCAGTTCTTC. Translated, it gives CSARVSSGGSINEQFF.

This clonotype came up once. This chain joins TRBV11-3 and TRBJ2-3, with 11 positions matching TRBD2. CDR3 length: 14 residues. CDR1 and CDR2 (germline): SGHNT, YENEEA. J was trimmed by 9 bases and V by 4 bases; bases with no gene match: 6. The DNA for the CDR3 is TGTGCCAGCAGCTACGGACTAGCGGGCTCCACGCAGTATTTT. This translates into CASSYGLAGSTQYF.

A single count supports this clonotype. The chain links TRBV6-5 to TRBJ1-1; a possible D gene is TRBD1 (5 bases). The CDR3 spans 15 residues. Germline-derived CDR1 and CDR2 are MNHEY and SVGAGI. V lost 4 bases, J lost 2 bases, and 14 bases lay in between. CDR3 amino acids: CASSSTGARNTEAFF. CDR3 DNA: TGTGCCAGCAGTTCGACTGGGGCCCGTAACACTGAAGCTTTCTTT.

This rearrangement joins TRBV9 to TRBJ2-2; possible D gene TRBD1, 6 bases. Trimming shortened V by 3 bases and J by 1 base, and 13 bases separated the two germline ends. The CDR3 has 16 amino acids. Germline CDR1 reads SGDLS; CDR2 reads YYNGEE. Here the CDR3 DNA reads TGTGCCAGCAGCGCAGGGACACCTATGAACACCGGGGAGCTGTTTTTT. Protein product: CASSAGTPMNTGELFF.

This clonotype was counted only a few times. The chain uses TRBV5-1 and TRBJ2-7, with 7 nucleotides matching TRBD2. Germline V gene data show CDR1 as SGHRS and CDR2 as YFSETQ. V trimming: 2 bases; J trimming: 4 bases; junction bases outside the gene matches: 12. This CDR3 is built from 16 residues. Here the CDR3 reads CASSFTPRLASYEQYF. The CDR3 nucleotides read TGCGCCAGCAGCTTTACCCCGAGACTAGCTAGTTACGAGCAGTACTTC.

V and J are TRBV7-3 and TRBJ2-1; 12 positions match TRBD2. This CDR3 contains 14 residues. Germline CDR1 SGHTA, CDR2 FQGTGA. The V gene end was trimmed by 6 bases and the J gene end by 7 bases; junction bases not matched to a gene: 4. CDR3 sequence reads: CASSRTSGVNEQFF. The CDR3 bases are TGTGCCAGCAGTCGGACTAGCGGGGTGAATGAGCAGTTCTTC.

This chain connects TRBV7-3 to TRBJ2-7, with TRBD2 as a possible D gene (5 bases). This CDR3 is 15 amino acids long. CDR1 and CDR2 from the germline V gene are SGHTA and FQGTGA. Trimming removed 5 bases at V and 2 bases at J, with 16 bases between. CDR3 residues: CASSHGLTTPYEQYF. The DNA of the CDR3 is TGTGCCAGCAGCCACGGACTCACCACCCCCTACGAGCAGTACTTC.

V and J are TRBV7-2 and TRBJ1-2, with 7 bases identical to TRBD1. Germline V gene sequence: CDR1 SGHTA, CDR2 FQGNSA. Trimming removed 3 bases from V and 7 bases from J; junction bases left unmatched: 5. This CDR3 comprises 13 residues. CDR3 in DNA: TGTGCCAGCAGCTTGTTAGGGGGCCTTGGCTACACCTTC. Its protein product is CASSLLGGLGYTF. Combining the CDR3 with reference TRBV7-2 and TRBJ1-2 gives the whole variable domain GAGVSQSPSNKVTEKGKDVELRCDPISGHTALYWYRQSLGQGLEFLIYFQGNSAPDKSGLPSDRFSAERTGGSVSTLTIQRTQQEDSAVYLCASSLLGGLGYTFGSGTRLTVV.

This clonotype has a handful of counts. The chain carries TRBV19 and TRBJ2-1; a weak D match, TRBD1 (5 bases). The V gene lost 3 bases and the J gene lost 6 bases, with 18 bases spanning the gap. The V gene's germline CDR1 is LNHDA and CDR2 SQIVND (reference sequence). There are 16 residues in the CDR3. The CDR3 DNA sequence: TGTGCCAGTAGTATCCGTGGGGCCCTAAATGGCAATGAGCAGTTCTTC. It yields the protein CASSIRGALNGNEQFF.